Included here is one T cell receptor (beta chain) sequence, with context. Its antigen remains unknown. Measured with immunoSEQ multiplex PCR; TCRdb has only the in-frame clones, and not every one. This sample has around 60,000 clones, with roughly nine tenths found just once. Germline CDR1 reads SGHTA; CDR2 reads FQGTGA. With V trimmed by 6 bases and J by 2 bases, 7 bases remained unmatched. The CDR3 contains 15 residues. The entry originates in a study of OX40 agonist ivuxolimab in advanced cancers. Study as a whole: All patients had ivuxolimab intravenously every 2 weeks at 0.01 to 10 mg/kg. Mean age about 60 years, range about 23 to 80; about 81% male. Hepatocellular carcinoma, melanoma, renal cell or head and neck cancer was diagnosed in the dose-escalation patients.

Study results and caveats: Dosing at 0.1 to 3.0 mg/kg was accompanied by clonal expansion of CD4+ and CD8+ blood T cells by week 6.

The sequenced sample was CD4+ or CD8+ T cells sorted from blood, obtained in a trial of the OX40 agonist ivuxolimab. This chain uses TRBV7-3 with TRBJ2-5; 9 bases fit TRBD2. The clonotype was recovered from an adult with an advanced solid tumor such as melanoma, head and neck, liver or kidney cancer. In nucleotides, the CDR3 is TGTGCCAGCAGAGTAGCGGGAGAGAGACAAGAGACCCAGTACTTC. It is translated as CASRVAGERQETQYF.